The next 11 T cell receptor beta chains were all read from a single sample in a study of blood T cell repertoires in COVID-19 (TCRdb year 2020). Library method: the immunoSEQ multiplex PCR assay. TCRdb's version of the immuneACCESS table is confined to in-frame rearrangements and falls short of the full clone set. An unresolved V gene accounts for under half of the shortfall where checked; the remainder is of unknown origin. In all, the sample holds 65,000 to 90,000 clones, and more than 75% of those were seen once. Around 9.3% of the sample goes to the ten largest clones. The source material was peripheral blood. These receptors originate from a man in his 60s with acute or convalescent COVID-19.

The genes are TRBV9 and TRBJ2-7; 7 bases match TRBD2. CDR3 length: 13 residues. The V and J ends lost 4 bases and 5 bases, in that order; junction bases with no gene match: 6. Germline CDR1 and CDR2: SGDLS and YYNGEE. The CDR3 here is CASSPIAGNEQYF. CDR3 in DNA: TGTGCCAGCAGCCCGATAGCGGGCAACGAGCAGTACTTC. Using reference TRBV9 and TRBJ2-7 for the parts outside the CDR3, the full variable domain is DSGVTQTPKHLITATGQRVTLRCSPRSGDLSVYWYQQSLDQGLQFLIQYYNGEERAKGNILERFSAQQFPDLHSELNLSSLELGDSALYFCASSPIAGNEQYFGPGTRLTVT.

The chain links TRBV7-2 to TRBJ2-3; D perhaps matches TRBD1 (6 bases). V was clipped by 0 bases and J by 0 bases, with 7 bases between them. The CDR3 extends over 15 amino acids. Germline V CDR1 and CDR2: SGHTA, FQGNSA. The CDR3, as DNA: TGTGCCAGCAGCTTAGCGGACAGAAGCACAGATACGCAGTATTTT. This codes for CASSLADRSTDTQYF. The variable domain in full, with the rest retrieved from reference TRBV7-2 and TRBJ2-3, is GAGVSQSPSNKVTEKGKDVELRCDPISGHTALYWYRQSLGQGLEFLIYFQGNSAPDKSGLPSDRFSAERTGGSVSTLTIQRTQQEDSAVYLCASSLADRSTDTQYFGPGTRLTVL.

V usage is TRBV11-2 and J usage is TRBJ2-2, with 7 bases that match TRBD2. Germline loops: CDR1 SGHAT, CDR2 FQNNGV. This CDR3 spans 14 amino acids. In DNA form, the CDR3 reads TGTGCTGGGGAGGGAGCATCGGGGACCGGGGAGCTGTTTTTT. It codes for CAGEGASGTGELFF.

The CDR3 sequence is CASKGQIYGYTF. As DNA, the CDR3 is TGTGCCAGTAAGGGACAGATCTATGGCTACACCTTC. The chain combines TRBV19 with TRBJ1-2, with TRBD1 matching 7 bases. The trim removed 7 bases at V and 4 bases at J, leaving 3 bases unmatched. Germline V lookup: CDR1 LNHDA, CDR2 SQIVND (reference sequence). The CDR3 is 12 amino acids.

The chain has TRBV11-2 and TRBJ2-7, with 8 bases matching TRBD2. Germline trimming cut 2 bases from V and 5 bases from J; bases unmatched to any gene: 5. CDR1 SGHAT and CDR2 FQNNGV come from the germline V gene. The CDR3 runs to 14 residues. CDR3 region: CASSLIAGRNEQYF. The CDR3 DNA sequence: TGTGCCAGCAGCTTAATAGCGGGGAGGAACGAGCAGTACTTC.

The chain has TRBV6-4 and TRBJ2-3; D possibly corresponds to TRBD2 (5 bases). This CDR3 comprises 12 residues. Germline lookup yields CDR1 MRHNA and CDR2 SNTAGT. Trimming cost V 1 base and J 10 bases, with 9 bases left between them. CDR3 region: CASSDWAGSQYF. In DNA form, the CDR3 reads TGTGCCAGCAGTGACTGGGCGGGTTCGCAGTATTTT.

This sequence joins TRBV10-2 and TRBJ2-1, with TRBD2 matching 10 bases. V lost 3 bases to trimming and J lost 7 bases; unmatched junction nucleotides: 6. Germline CDR1 and CDR2: WSHSY and SAAADI. This CDR3 is built from 15 residues. The CDR3 here is CASSEPAGGRNEQFF. The CDR3 DNA reads TGCGCCAGCAGTGAACCAGCGGGGGGGCGTAATGAGCAGTTCTTC.

V and J are TRBV29-1 and TRBJ2-2, with 15 bases matching TRBD2. The CDR3 totals 17 residues. Trimming removed 6 bases from V and 4 bases from J; junction bases left unmatched: 9. Germline assignment: CDR1 SQVTM and CDR2 ANQGSEA. CDR3 protein: CSVDGLAGGRGTGELFF. In DNA form, the CDR3 reads TGCAGCGTGGACGGACTAGCGGGAGGGCGCGGCACCGGGGAGCTGTTTTTT.

V usage is TRBV4-3 and J usage is TRBJ2-7, with 8 nucleotides matching TRBD1. V trimming: 4 bases; J trimming: 5 bases; junction bases outside the gene matches: 10. The CDR3 runs 15 residues. Germline V gene data show CDR1 as LGHNA and CDR2 as YSLEER. As DNA, the CDR3 is TGCGCCAGCAGCCTACAAGGACAGGGCGGTGACGAGCAGTACTTC. It is translated as CASSLQGQGGDEQYF.

This chain links TRBV11-2 with TRBJ1-3; maybe TRBD1 (5 bases). This CDR3 has 13 residues. Germline V gene sequence: CDR1 SGHAT, CDR2 FQNNGV. With 2 bases removed from V and 7 bases from J, the gap between germline ends came to 9 bases. This CDR3 is CASSLLGANTIYF. For the CDR3, the DNA is TGTGCCAGCAGCTTATTAGGGGCGAACACCATATATTTT.

V usage is TRBV11-2 and J usage is TRBJ1-6, with D perhaps matching TRBD1 (6 bases). Germline loops: CDR1 SGHAT, CDR2 FQNNGV. V lost 1 base and J 10 bases, leaving 14 bases between the germline ends. The length of the CDR3 is 15 residues. The CDR3 region is CASSLGRGARSPLHF. CDR3 coding DNA: TGTGCCAGCAGCTTAGGACGGGGGGCTAGATCACCCCTCCACTTT.